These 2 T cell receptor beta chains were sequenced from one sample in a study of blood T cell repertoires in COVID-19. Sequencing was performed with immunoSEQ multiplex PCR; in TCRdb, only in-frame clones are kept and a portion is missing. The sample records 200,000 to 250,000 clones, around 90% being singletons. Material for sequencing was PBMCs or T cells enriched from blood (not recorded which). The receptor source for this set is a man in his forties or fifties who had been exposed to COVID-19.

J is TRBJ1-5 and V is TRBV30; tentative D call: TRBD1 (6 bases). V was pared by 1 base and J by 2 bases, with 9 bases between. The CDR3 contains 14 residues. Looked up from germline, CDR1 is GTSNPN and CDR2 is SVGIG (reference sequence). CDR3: CAWSGRGGNQPQHF. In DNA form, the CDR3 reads TGTGCCTGGAGTGGCAGGGGCGGCAATCAGCCCCAGCATTTT.

The CDR3 protein is CASSLVTGSSYEQYF. In DNA form, the CDR3 reads TGCGCCAGCAGCTTGGTAACAGGAAGCTCCTACGAGCAGTACTTC. V usage is TRBV5-1 and J usage is TRBJ2-7; D perhaps matches TRBD1 (5 bases). The CDR3 totals 15 residues. Per germline, CDR1 SGHRS and CDR2 YFSETQ. V gave up 0 bases and J gave up 0 bases, with 10 bases separating them.